A single T cell receptor (beta chain) is shown here with its context. Antigen: not known. Trimming removed 2 bases from V and 2 bases from J, with 13 bases in between. Germline loops: CDR1 MNHNY, CDR2 SVGAGI (reference sequence). This CDR3 is built from 15 residues. This entry comes from a study of OX40 agonist ivuxolimab in advanced cancers. Study-wide context: Averaging roughly 60 years in age, with a range of about 23 to 80, the cohort was about 86% male. Points from the study as a whole: By week 6 at 0.1 to 3.0 mg/kg, blood CD4+ and CD8+ T cells had expanded clonally.

Some clones are missing from TCRdb's copy, which holds only in-frame ones; the method was immunoSEQ multiplex PCR. The data hold 60,000 or so clones, with almost 95% observed a single time. The origin of this receptor is an adult with an advanced solid tumor such as melanoma, head and neck, liver or kidney cancer. The rearrangement joins TRBV6-6 to TRBJ2-7; a possible D gene is TRBD1 (6 bases). Specimen: CD4+ or CD8+ T cells sorted from blood, collected in a trial of the OX40 agonist ivuxolimab. The CDR3 protein is CASSYRDTATYEQYF. DNA of the CDR3: TGTGCCAGCAGTTACCGGGACACCGCGACCTACGAGCAGTACTTC.